A selection of T cell receptor beta chains follows, all from one sample in a study of Ad26.COV2.S vaccination and SARS-CoV-2 variants. Clones were sequenced by immunoSEQ multiplex PCR, and TCRdb holds only the in-frame ones, with some missing. The table lists some 340,000 clones, 86% of them singletons. The specimen was peripheral blood, collected in a trial of Ad26.COV2.S vaccine versus placebo. The origin of the receptors is a person between 18 and 65 years old who received the Ad26.COV2.S COVID-19 vaccine or a placebo. CDR3s include the opening cysteine and the closing phenylalanine or tryptophan. Fields, in order: clone size, J gene, D gene, V gene, CDR3 DNA, CDR3 protein. A D gene is named only where the DNA matches it firmly. Clone size appears in some rows only: once, few, many, or a class for an expanded clone.

clone_size: NA
j_call: TRBJ2-5
d_call: TRBD2
v_call: TRBV30
cdr3_nt: TGTGCCTGGAGTGTAACGGTAGCGGGGGGAACCCAGTACTTC
cdr3_aa: CAWSVTVAGGTQYF

clone_size: once
j_call: TRBJ2-3
d_call: NA
v_call: TRBV25-1
cdr3_nt: TGTGCCAGCAGAGGGACGGTGGGCGCAGATACGCAGTATTTT
cdr3_aa: CASRGTVGADTQYF

clone_size: NA
j_call: TRBJ2-2
d_call: NA
v_call: TRBV6-2/TRBV6-3
cdr3_nt: TGTGCCAGCAGTTACTCGTCTGACACCGGGGAGCTGTTTTTT
cdr3_aa: CASSYSSDTGELFF

clone_size: NA
j_call: TRBJ2-1
d_call: NA
v_call: TRBV2
cdr3_nt: TGTGCCAGCAGCGCCCGGGACGGTGCCTACAATGAGCAGTTCTTC
cdr3_aa: CASSARDGAYNEQFF

clone_size: once
j_call: TRBJ1-1
d_call: NA
v_call: TRBV4-3
cdr3_nt: TGCGCCAGCAGCCAAGATGTTGACACTGAAGCTTTCTTT
cdr3_aa: CASSQDVDTEAFF

clone_size: few
j_call: TRBJ1-2
d_call: NA
v_call: TRBV6-5
cdr3_nt: TGTGCCAGCAACGACGGACAGTCAGGAGGCTACACCTTC
cdr3_aa: CASNDGQSGGYTF

clone_size: many
j_call: TRBJ2-7
d_call: TRBD1
v_call: TRBV7-9
cdr3_nt: TGTGCCAGCAGCTCCCTTACGACAGGGGGATCCTACGAGCAGTACTTC
cdr3_aa: CASSSLTTGGSYEQYF

clone_size: NA
j_call: TRBJ1-5
d_call: TRBD1
v_call: TRBV2
cdr3_nt: TGTGCCAGCAGTGAGGACAGGGCCTATCAGCCCCAGCATTTT
cdr3_aa: CASSEDRAYQPQHF

clone_size: NA
j_call: TRBJ2-5
d_call: TRBD1
v_call: TRBV5-1
cdr3_nt: TGCGCCAGCAGCTTGGAGCGCGGGACAGGGGGGAAGACCCAGTACTTC
cdr3_aa: CASSLERGTGGKTQYF

clone_size: NA
j_call: TRBJ1-2
d_call: NA
v_call: TRBV7-9
cdr3_nt: TGTGCCAGCAGCTTAGAGGGACCCTACTATGGCTACACCTTC
cdr3_aa: CASSLEGPYYGYTF

clone_size: NA
j_call: TRBJ2-3
d_call: NA
v_call: TRBV30
cdr3_nt: TGTGCCTGGAGGGGGGGCCCAAGCGGGACGCAGTATTTT
cdr3_aa: CAWRGGPSGTQYF

clone_size: NA
j_call: TRBJ1-2
d_call: TRBD1
v_call: TRBV5-6
cdr3_nt: TGTGCCAGCAGCTTGGCCGGAGACAGGGAAGATGGCTACACCTTC
cdr3_aa: CASSLAGDREDGYTF

clone_size: NA
j_call: TRBJ1-5
d_call: TRBD1
v_call: TRBV7-6
cdr3_nt: TGTGCCAGCAGCCACTCCTGGACAGGTCTTAATCAGCCCCAGCATTTT
cdr3_aa: CASSHSWTGLNQPQHF

clone_size: NA
j_call: TRBJ2-3
d_call: NA
v_call: TRBV11-2
cdr3_nt: TGTGCCAGCAGCCCACAGGGCCGCACAGATACGCAGTATTTT
cdr3_aa: CASSPQGRTDTQYF

clone_size: NA
j_call: TRBJ2-3
d_call: TRBD1
v_call: TRBV19
cdr3_nt: TGTGCCAGTAGTAGGACAGGGAGAGGGGACACAGATACGCAGTATTTT
cdr3_aa: CASSRTGRGDTDTQYF

clone_size: NA
j_call: TRBJ2-3
d_call: NA
v_call: TRBV10-3
cdr3_nt: TGTGCCATCAGGCCAGGAGTTGTTCCAGATACGCAGTATTTT
cdr3_aa: CAIRPGVVPDTQYF

clone_size: NA
j_call: TRBJ1-2
d_call: NA
v_call: TRBV5-1
cdr3_nt: TGCGCCAGCAGCCCGGGGGCCCGGGTCGATTTAGGCTACACCTTC
cdr3_aa: CASSPGARVDLGYTF

clone_size: NA
j_call: TRBJ2-1
d_call: NA
v_call: TRBV6-5
cdr3_nt: TGTGCCAGCAGAGAGACAGTGATGGGCTACAATGAGCAGTTCTTC
cdr3_aa: CASRETVMGYNEQFF

clone_size: NA
j_call: TRBJ1-1
d_call: TRBD1
v_call: TRBV5-1
cdr3_nt: TGCGCCAGCAGCGACCAGACAGGGGGATCGAACACTGAAGCTTTCTTT
cdr3_aa: CASSDQTGGSNTEAFF

clone_size: NA
j_call: TRBJ2-2
d_call: NA
v_call: TRBV30
cdr3_nt: TGTGCCTGGACCCCCCAGGGAGGAGCGGCCGGGGAGCTGTTTTTT
cdr3_aa: CAWTPQGGAAGELFF

clone_size: NA
j_call: TRBJ1-3
d_call: NA
v_call: TRBV9
cdr3_nt: TGTGCCAGCAGCGTAGGCGGGACAAAAGGGGCGATGGGAAACACCATATATTTT
cdr3_aa: CASSVGGTKGAMGNTIYF

clone_size: NA
j_call: TRBJ2-3
d_call: NA
v_call: TRBV6-1
cdr3_nt: TGTGCCAGCAGTGAAGACACCGATGGCATCTATACGCAGTATTTT
cdr3_aa: CASSEDTDGIYTQYF

clone_size: NA
j_call: TRBJ1-4
d_call: TRBD1
v_call: TRBV6-6
cdr3_nt: TGTGCCAGCAGTCAACCTTCCGGGACAGGGCGTGCAACTAATGAAAAACTGTTTTTT
cdr3_aa: CASSQPSGTGRATNEKLFF

clone_size: NA
j_call: TRBJ2-5
d_call: NA
v_call: TRBV5-4
cdr3_nt: TGTGCCACCTCCCCGGCAGGGCGTTCCCAAGAGACCCAGTACTTC
cdr3_aa: CATSPAGRSQETQYF

clone_size: NA
j_call: TRBJ2-1
d_call: NA
v_call: TRBV7-3
cdr3_nt: TGTGCCAGCAGCCCCGGGTTGAGCCCTCAACACAATGAGCAGTTCTTC
cdr3_aa: CASSPGLSPQHNEQFF

clone_size: NA
j_call: TRBJ2-5
d_call: NA
v_call: TRBV18
cdr3_nt: TGTGCCAGCCGACCTACAGGGATCGAGACCCAGTACTTC
cdr3_aa: CASRPTGIETQYF

clone_size: NA
j_call: TRBJ1-2
d_call: NA
v_call: TRBV5-6
cdr3_nt: TGTGCCAGCAGCTTGCGGTCCAACACAGTTAATGGCTACACCTTC
cdr3_aa: CASSLRSNTVNGYTF

clone_size: NA
j_call: TRBJ2-1
d_call: TRBD1
v_call: TRBV7-2
cdr3_nt: TGTGCCAGCAGCCCCAGGGGGCCCCGCGGGAATGAGCAGTTCTTC
cdr3_aa: CASSPRGPRGNEQFF

clone_size: NA
j_call: TRBJ2-5
d_call: NA
v_call: TRBV13
cdr3_nt: TGTGCCAGCAGCTTAGAGAACCCGTTGGGCGGGGTTGAGACCCAGTACTTC
cdr3_aa: CASSLENPLGGVETQYF

clone_size: NA
j_call: TRBJ2-5
d_call: TRBD2
v_call: TRBV10-3
cdr3_nt: TGTGCCAGCGGACTAGCGGGGGGGCTGGGGACCCAGTACTTC
cdr3_aa: CASGLAGGLGTQYF

clone_size: NA
j_call: TRBJ1-4
d_call: NA
v_call: TRBV29-1
cdr3_nt: TGCAGCGCCGAAATGGACGGAGTTGGTGAAAAACTGTTTTTT
cdr3_aa: CSAEMDGVGEKLFF

clone_size: NA
j_call: TRBJ2-7
d_call: TRBD1
v_call: TRBV5-6
cdr3_nt: TGTGCCAGCAGCTCGAGGCGGGGACAGGGACTTCACGAGCAGTACTTC
cdr3_aa: CASSSRRGQGLHEQYF

clone_size: NA
j_call: TRBJ1-2
d_call: NA
v_call: TRBV7-2
cdr3_nt: TGTGCCAGCAGCTCAGCAGGGGTTTTCGATGGCTACACCTTC
cdr3_aa: CASSSAGVFDGYTF

clone_size: NA
j_call: TRBJ2-7
d_call: NA
v_call: TRBV4-2
cdr3_nt: TGTGCCAGCAGCCAAGTTGGAGGACAAGCGGTGTCTAGGGAGCAGTACTTC
cdr3_aa: CASSQVGGQAVSREQYF

clone_size: NA
j_call: TRBJ1-2
d_call: NA
v_call: TRBV7-2
cdr3_nt: TGTGCCAGCAGCGCACAAACGACAGCTAACTATGGCTACACCTTC
cdr3_aa: CASSAQTTANYGYTF

clone_size: NA
j_call: TRBJ2-7
d_call: TRBD2
v_call: TRBV5-4
cdr3_nt: TGTGCCAGCAGCCTCGGGGCGGGGGGGCCCTACGAGCAGTACTTC
cdr3_aa: CASSLGAGGPYEQYF